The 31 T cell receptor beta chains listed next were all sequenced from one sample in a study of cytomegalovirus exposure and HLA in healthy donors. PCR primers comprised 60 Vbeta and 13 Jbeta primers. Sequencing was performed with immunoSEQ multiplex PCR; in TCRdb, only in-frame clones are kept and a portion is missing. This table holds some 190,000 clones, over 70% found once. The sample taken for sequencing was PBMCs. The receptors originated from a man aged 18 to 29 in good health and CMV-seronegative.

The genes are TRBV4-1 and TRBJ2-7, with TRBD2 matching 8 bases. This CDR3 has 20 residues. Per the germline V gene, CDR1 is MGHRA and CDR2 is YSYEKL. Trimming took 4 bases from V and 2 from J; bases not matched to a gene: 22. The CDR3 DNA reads TGCGCCAGCAGCCTCCGGGCGCGCTCACTCGTCGAGCGGGGGACCTACGAGCAGTACTTC. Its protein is CASSLRARSLVERGTYEQYF.

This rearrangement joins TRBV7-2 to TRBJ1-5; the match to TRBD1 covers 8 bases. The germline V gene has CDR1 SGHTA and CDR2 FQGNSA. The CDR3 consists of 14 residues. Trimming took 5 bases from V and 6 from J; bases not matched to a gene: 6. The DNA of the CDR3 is TGTGCCAGCAGCCCCCGCCAGGGGGCTCAGCCCCAGCATTTT. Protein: CASSPRQGAQPQHF. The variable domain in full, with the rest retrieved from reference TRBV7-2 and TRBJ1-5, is GAGVSQSPSNKVTEKGKDVELRCDPISGHTALYWYRQSLGQGLEFLIYFQGNSAPDKSGLPSDRFSAERTGGSVSTLTIQRTQQEDSAVYLCASSPRQGAQPQHFGDGTRLSIL.

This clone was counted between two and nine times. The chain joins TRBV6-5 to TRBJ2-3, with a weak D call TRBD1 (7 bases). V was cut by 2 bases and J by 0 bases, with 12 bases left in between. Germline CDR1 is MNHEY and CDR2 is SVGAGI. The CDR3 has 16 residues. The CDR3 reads CASSYQGGASTDTQYF. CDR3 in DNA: TGTGCCAGCAGTTACCAGGGGGGAGCCAGCACAGATACGCAGTATTTT.

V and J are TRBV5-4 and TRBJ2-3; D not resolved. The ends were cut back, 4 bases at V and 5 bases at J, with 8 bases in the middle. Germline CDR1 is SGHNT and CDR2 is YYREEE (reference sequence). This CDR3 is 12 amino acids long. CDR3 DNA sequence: TGTGCCAGCAGCCTGCCGGGAGATACGCAGTATTTT. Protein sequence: CASSLPGDTQYF.

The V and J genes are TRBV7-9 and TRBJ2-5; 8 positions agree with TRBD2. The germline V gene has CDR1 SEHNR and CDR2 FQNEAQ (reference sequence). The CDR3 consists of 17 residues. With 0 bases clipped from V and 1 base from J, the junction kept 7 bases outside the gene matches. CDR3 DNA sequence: TGTGCCAGCAGCTTAGCGGGGGTGGCGGGAGGCCAAGAGACCCAGTACTTC. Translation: CASSLAGVAGGQETQYF.

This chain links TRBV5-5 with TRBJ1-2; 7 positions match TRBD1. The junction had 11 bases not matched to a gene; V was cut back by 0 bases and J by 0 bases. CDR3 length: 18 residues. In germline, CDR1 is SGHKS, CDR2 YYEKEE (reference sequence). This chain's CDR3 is CASSLAGTAPPSNYGYTF. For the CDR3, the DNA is TGTGCCAGCAGCTTGGCGGGGACAGCTCCCCCCTCTAACTATGGCTACACCTTC.

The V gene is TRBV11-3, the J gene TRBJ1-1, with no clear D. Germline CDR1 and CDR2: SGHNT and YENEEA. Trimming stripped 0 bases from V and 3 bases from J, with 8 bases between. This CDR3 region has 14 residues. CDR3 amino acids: CASSLDSRHTEAFF. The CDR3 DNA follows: TGTGCCAGCAGCTTAGATAGTCGTCACACTGAAGCTTTCTTT.

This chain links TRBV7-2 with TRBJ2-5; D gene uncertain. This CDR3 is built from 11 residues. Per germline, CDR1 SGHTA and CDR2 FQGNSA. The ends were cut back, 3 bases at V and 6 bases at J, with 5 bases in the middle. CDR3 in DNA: TGTGCCAGCAGCTTGTCAAAGACCCAGTACTTC. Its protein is CASSLSKTQYF.

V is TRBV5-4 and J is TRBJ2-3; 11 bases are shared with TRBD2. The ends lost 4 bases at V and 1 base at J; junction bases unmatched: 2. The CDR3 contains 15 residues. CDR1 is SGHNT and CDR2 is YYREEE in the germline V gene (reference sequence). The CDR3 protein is CASSPSGGRTDTQYF. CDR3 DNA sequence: TGTGCCAGCAGCCCTAGCGGGGGGCGCACAGATACGCAGTATTTT.

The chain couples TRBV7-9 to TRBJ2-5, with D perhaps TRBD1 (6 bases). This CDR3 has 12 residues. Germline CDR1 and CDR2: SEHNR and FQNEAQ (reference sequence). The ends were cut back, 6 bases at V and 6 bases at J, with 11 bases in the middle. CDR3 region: CASSTGTKTQYF. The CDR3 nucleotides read TGTGCCAGCAGTACAGGGACAAAGACCCAGTACTTC.

CDR3 in DNA: TGTGCCAGCAGTCGTAGCGGGAGAACAGATACGCAGTATTTT. This sequence encodes CASSRSGRTDTQYF. The J gene is TRBJ2-3, the V gene TRBV6-1; 9 bases are a match to TRBD2. Germline CDR1 and CDR2: MNHNS and SASEGT. The ends lost 5 bases at V and 3 bases at J; junction bases unmatched: 3. The CDR3 contains 14 residues.

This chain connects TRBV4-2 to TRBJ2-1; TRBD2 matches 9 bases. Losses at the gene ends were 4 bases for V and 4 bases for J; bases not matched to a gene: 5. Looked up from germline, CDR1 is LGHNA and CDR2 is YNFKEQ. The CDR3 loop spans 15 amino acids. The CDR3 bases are TGTGCCAGCAGCCCGAGCGGGGGGCCTTACAATGAGCAGTTCTTC. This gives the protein CASSPSGGPYNEQFF.

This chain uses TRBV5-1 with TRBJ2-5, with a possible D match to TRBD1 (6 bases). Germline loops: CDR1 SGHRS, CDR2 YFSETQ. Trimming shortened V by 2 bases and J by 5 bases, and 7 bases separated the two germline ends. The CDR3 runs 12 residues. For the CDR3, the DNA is TGCGCCAGCAGCTTCGACAGGGAGACCCAGTACTTC. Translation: CASSFDRETQYF.

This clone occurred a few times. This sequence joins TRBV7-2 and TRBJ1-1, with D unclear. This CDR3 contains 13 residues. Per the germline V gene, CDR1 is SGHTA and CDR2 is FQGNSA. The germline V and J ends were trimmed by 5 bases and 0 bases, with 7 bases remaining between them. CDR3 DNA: TGTGCCAGCAGCACCCAGATGAACACTGAAGCTTTCTTT. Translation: CASSTQMNTEAFF.

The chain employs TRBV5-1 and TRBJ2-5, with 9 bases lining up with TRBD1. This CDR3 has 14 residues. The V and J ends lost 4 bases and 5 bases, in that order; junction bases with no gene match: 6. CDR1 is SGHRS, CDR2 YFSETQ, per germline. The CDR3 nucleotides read TGCGCCAGCAGCGAAACAGGGGGCTCGGAGACCCAGTACTTC. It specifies CASSETGGSETQYF.

CDR3 coding DNA: TGCGCCAGCAGCCTACAGGACAGGTCGAACACTGAAGCTTTCTTT. Amino acid sequence: CASSLQDRSNTEAFF. The gene calls are TRBV5-1 and TRBJ1-1; 7 bases are a match to TRBD1. Per the germline V gene, CDR1 is SGHRS and CDR2 is YFSETQ. This CDR3 spans 15 amino acids. J gave up 1 base and V 4 bases, and 7 bases lay outside the gene matches. Using reference TRBV5-1 and TRBJ1-1 for the parts outside the CDR3, the full variable domain is KAGVTQTPRYLIKTRGQQVTLSCSPISGHRSVSWYQQTPGQGLQFLFEYFSETQRNKGNFPGRFSGRQFSNSRSEMNVSTLELGDSALYLCASSLQDRSNTEAFFGQGTRLTVV.

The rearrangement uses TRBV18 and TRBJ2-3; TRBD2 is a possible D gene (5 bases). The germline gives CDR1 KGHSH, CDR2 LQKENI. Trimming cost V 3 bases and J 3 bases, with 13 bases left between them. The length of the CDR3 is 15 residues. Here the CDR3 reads CASSPDGRETDTQYF. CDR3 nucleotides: TGTGCCAGCTCACCGGATGGGAGAGAAACAGATACGCAGTATTTT.

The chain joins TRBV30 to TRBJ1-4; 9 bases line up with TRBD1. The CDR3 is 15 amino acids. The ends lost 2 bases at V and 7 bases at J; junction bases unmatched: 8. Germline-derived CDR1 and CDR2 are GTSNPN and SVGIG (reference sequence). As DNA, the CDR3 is TGTGCCTGGAGTCAAACCGGGACAGGGCGTGAAAAACTGTTTTTT. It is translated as CAWSQTGTGREKLFF.

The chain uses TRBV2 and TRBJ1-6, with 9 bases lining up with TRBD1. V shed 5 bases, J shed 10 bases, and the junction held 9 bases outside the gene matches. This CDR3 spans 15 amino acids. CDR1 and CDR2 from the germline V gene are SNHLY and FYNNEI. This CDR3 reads CASSKRTGADSPLHF. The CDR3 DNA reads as TGTGCCAGCAGTAAAAGGACAGGGGCTGACTCACCCCTCCACTTT.

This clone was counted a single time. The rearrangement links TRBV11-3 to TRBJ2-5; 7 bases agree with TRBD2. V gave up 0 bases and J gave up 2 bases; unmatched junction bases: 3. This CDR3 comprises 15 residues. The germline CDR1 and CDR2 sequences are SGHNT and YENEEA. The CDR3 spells CASSLEAGVQETQYF. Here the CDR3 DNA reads TGTGCCAGCAGCTTAGAGGCGGGAGTGCAAGAGACCCAGTACTTC.

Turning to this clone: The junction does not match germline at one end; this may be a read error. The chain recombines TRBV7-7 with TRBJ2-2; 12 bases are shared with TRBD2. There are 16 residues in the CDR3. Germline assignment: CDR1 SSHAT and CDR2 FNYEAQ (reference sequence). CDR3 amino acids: CASSRTSGINTGELFF. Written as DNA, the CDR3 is TGTGCTAGCAGCAGGACTAGCGGGATTAACACCGGGGAGCTGTTTTTT.

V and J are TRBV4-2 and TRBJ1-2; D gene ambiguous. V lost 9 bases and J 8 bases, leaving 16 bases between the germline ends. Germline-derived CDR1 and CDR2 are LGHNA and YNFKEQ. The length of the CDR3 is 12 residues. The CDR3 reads CASEGGLGGYTF. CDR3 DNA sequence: TGTGCCAGTGAGGGAGGGTTGGGCGGCTACACCTTC.

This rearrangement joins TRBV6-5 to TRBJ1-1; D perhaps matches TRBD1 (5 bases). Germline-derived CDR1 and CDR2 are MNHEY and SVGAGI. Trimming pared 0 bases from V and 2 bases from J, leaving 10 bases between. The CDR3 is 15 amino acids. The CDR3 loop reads CASSYSRTFNTEAFF. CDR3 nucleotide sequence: TGTGCCAGCAGTTACTCCAGGACATTCAACACTGAAGCTTTCTTT.

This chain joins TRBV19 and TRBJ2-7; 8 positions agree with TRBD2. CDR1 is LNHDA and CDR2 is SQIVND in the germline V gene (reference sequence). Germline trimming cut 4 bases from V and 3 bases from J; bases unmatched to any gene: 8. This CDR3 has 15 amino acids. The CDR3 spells CASSSSGASVYEQYF. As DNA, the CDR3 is TGTGCCAGTAGTAGTAGCGGGGCGTCGGTCTACGAGCAGTACTTC.

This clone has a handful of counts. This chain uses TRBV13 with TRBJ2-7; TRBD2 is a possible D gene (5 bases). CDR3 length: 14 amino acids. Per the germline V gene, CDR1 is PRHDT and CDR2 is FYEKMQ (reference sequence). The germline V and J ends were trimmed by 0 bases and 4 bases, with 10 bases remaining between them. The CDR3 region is CASSLGSGRYEQYF. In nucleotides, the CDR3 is TGTGCCAGCAGCTTAGGCTCGGGGAGATACGAGCAGTACTTC.

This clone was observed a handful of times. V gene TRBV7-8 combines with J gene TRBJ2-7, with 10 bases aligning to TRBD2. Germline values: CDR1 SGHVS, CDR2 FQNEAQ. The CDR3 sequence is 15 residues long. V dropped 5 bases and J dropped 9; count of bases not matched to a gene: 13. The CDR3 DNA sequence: TGTGCCAGCAGCCCGGGGACTAGCGCACAGAGGGGGCAGTACTTC. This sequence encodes CASSPGTSAQRGQYF.

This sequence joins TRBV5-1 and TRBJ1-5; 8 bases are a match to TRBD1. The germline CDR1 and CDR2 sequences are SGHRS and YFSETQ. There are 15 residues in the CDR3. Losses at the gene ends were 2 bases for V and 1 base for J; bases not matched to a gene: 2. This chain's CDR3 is CASSFGQGSNQPQHF. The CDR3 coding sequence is TGCGCCAGCAGCTTCGGACAGGGCAGCAATCAGCCCCAGCATTTT.

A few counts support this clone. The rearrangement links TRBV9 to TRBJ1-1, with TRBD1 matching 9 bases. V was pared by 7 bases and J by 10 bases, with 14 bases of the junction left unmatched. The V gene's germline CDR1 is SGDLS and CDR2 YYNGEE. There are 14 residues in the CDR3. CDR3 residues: CASAEGDRALGAFF. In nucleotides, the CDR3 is TGTGCCAGCGCCGAAGGGGACAGGGCCCTAGGAGCTTTCTTT.

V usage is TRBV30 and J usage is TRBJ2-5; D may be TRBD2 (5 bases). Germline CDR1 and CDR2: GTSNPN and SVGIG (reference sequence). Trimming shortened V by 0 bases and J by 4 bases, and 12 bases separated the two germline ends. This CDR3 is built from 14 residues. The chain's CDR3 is CAWSVGSGGETQYF. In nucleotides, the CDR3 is TGTGCCTGGAGTGTTGGGAGTGGCGGAGAGACCCAGTACTTC.

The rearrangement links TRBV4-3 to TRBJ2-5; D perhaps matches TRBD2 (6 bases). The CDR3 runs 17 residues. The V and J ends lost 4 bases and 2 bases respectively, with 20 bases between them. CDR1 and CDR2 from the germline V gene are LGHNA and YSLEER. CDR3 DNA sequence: TGCGCCAGCAGCCGAAGTGGAGCGGGCTATGCTCAAGAGACCCAGTACTTC. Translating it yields CASSRSGAGYAQETQYF.

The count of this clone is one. The CDR3 DNA reads as TGTGCCAGCACCGCCCAGGGGGCTAACTATGGCTACACCTTC. It codes for CASTAQGANYGYTF. V usage is TRBV6-1 and J usage is TRBJ1-2, with 7 bases identical to TRBD1. The CDR3 loop spans 14 amino acids. V lost 7 bases and J lost 0; bases outside the gene matches: 5. In germline, CDR1 is MNHNS, CDR2 SASEGT.